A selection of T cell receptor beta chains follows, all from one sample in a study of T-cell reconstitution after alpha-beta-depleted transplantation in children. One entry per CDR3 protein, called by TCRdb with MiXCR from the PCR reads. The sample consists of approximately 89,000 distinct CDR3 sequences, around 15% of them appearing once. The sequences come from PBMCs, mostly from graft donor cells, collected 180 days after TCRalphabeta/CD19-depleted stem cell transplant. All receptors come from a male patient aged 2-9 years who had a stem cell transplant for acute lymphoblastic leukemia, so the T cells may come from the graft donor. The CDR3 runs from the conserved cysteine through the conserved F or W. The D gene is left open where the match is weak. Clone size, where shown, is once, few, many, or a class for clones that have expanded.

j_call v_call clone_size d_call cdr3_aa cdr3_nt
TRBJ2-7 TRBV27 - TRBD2 CASSPTSAGEQYF TGTGCCAGCAGTCCGACTAGCGCGGGGGAGCAGTACTTC
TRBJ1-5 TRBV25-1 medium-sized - CASKNSRDISNQPQHF TGTGCCAGCAAAAACTCCAGGGATATATCCAATCAGCCCCAGCATTTT
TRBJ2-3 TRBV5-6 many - CASSSRGRFMNTQYF TGTGCCAGCAGCTCTCGGGGGCGATTCATGAATACGCAGTATTTT
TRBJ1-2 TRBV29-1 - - CSATGSSDYGYTF TGCAGCGCCACAGGGAGTAGCGACTATGGCTACACCTTC
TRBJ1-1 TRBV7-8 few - CASSLAGGRMNTEAFF TGTGCCAGCAGCTTAGCCGGGGGGCGTATGAACACTGAAGCTTTCTTT
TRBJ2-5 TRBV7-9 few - CASSLVVGLVETQYF TGTGCCAGCAGCTTAGTGGTAGGGCTGGTGGAGACCCAGTACTTC
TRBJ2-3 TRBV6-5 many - CASSYYPGDTQYF TGTGCCAGCAGTTACTATCCAGGGGATACGCAGTATTTT
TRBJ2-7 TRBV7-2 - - CASSDTGGARYEQYF TGTGCCAGCAGCGATACTGGGGGGGCCCGCTACGAGCAGTACTTC
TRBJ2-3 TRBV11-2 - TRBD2 CASSFRGEKATDTQYF TGTGCCAGCAGTTTTCGGGGGGAAAAAGCGACAGATACGCAGTATTTT
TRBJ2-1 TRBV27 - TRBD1 CASSLTGDSYNEQFF TGTGCCAGCAGTTTGACAGGGGACTCCTACAATGAGCAGTTCTTC
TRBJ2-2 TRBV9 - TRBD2 CASSVAFSMFASGEGDTGELFF TGTGCCAGCAGCGTAGCGTTTAGTATGTTTGCTAGCGGGGAAGGGGACACCGGGGAGCTGTTTTTT
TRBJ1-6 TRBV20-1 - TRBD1 CSASVQGANLNSPLHF TGCAGTGCTAGTGTCCAGGGGGCGAACCTCAATTCACCCCTCCACTTT
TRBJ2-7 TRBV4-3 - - CASSQARGYEQYF TGCGCCAGCAGCCAAGCCAGGGGCTACGAGCAGTACTTC
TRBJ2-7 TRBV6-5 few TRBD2 CASSYANSGRGGPSYEQYF TGTGCCAGCAGTTACGCTAACTCTGGGCGGGGGGGCCCCTCCTACGAGCAGTACTTC
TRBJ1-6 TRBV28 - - CASRSYLIGSPLHF TGTGCCAGCAGATCTTATCTGATAGGATCACCCCTCCACTTT
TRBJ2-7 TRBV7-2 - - CASSLRREQYF TGTGCCAGCAGCTTGCGCCGCGAGCAGTACTTC
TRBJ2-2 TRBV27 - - CASSFFDLTGELFF TGTGCCAGCAGTTTTTTCGACCTCACCGGGGAGCTGTTTTTT
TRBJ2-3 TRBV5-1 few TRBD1 CASSVTGRDTDTQYF TGCGCCAGCAGTGTGACAGGGAGAGACACAGATACGCAGTATTTT
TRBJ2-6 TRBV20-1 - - CSAATGDSGANVLTF TGCAGTGCTGCGACAGGCGACTCTGGGGCCAACGTCCTGACTTTC
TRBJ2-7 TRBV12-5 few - CASASTPYEQYF TGTGCTAGTGCCAGCACCCCCTACGAGCAGTACTTC
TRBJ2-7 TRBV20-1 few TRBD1 CSARDRSSTGGNSYEQYF TGCAGTGCTAGAGATAGGTCCTCGACAGGGGGGAACTCCTACGAGCAGTACTTC
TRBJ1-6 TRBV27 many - CASSPLHARGNSPLHF TGTGCCAGCAGTCCCTTACACGCCCGAGGAAATTCACCCCTCCACTTT
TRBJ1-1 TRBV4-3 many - CASSQDLLWNTEAFF TGCGCCAGCAGCCAAGACCTCCTTTGGAACACTGAAGCTTTCTTT
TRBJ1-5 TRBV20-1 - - CSARDMGGNQPQHF TGCAGTGCTAGAGATATGGGAGGCAATCAGCCCCAGCATTTT
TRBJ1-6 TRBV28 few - CASSSIRVSPSPLHF TGTGCCAGCAGTTCCATTCGGGTTTCGCCTTCACCCCTCCACTTT
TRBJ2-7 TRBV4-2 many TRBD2 CASSQDPSGGSYEQYF TGTGCCAGCAGCCAAGATCCTAGCGGGGGCTCCTACGAGCAGTACTTC
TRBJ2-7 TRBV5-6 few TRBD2 CASSLYSGALLYEQYF TGTGCCAGCAGCTTATACAGCGGGGCGCTTCTCTACGAGCAGTACTTC
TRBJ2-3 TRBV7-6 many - CASSFEKFTQYF TGTGCCAGCAGCTTCGAGAAGTTTACGCAGTATTTT
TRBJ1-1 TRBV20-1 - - CSAREQGDTEAFF TGCAGTGCTAGAGAACAGGGAGACACTGAAGCTTTCTTT
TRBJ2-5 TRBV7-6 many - CASSLGGLGETQYF TGTGCCAGCAGCTTAGGGGGTTTGGGAGAGACCCAGTACTTC
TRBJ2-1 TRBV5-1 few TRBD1 CASSLGGTGRYNEQFF TGCGCCAGCAGCTTGGGCGGGACAGGGCGCTACAATGAGCAGTTCTTC
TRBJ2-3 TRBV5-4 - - CASSNLGVGGSTQYF TGTGCCAGCAGCAACCTCGGGGTAGGAGGCAGTACGCAGTATTTT
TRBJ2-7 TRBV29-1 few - CSVEVDLSSYEQYF TGCAGCGTTGAGGTGGACCTTAGCTCCTACGAGCAGTACTTC
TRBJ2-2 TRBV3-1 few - CASSQDPGAAGELFF TGTGCCAGCAGCCAAGATCCAGGGGCGGCCGGGGAGCTGTTTTTT
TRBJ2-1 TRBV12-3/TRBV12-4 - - CASRLKATGPDYNEQFF TGTGCCAGCAGACTCAAAGCCACGGGACCGGACTACAATGAGCAGTTCTTC
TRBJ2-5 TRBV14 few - CASSQGIKETQYF TGTGCCAGCAGCCAAGGTATAAAGGAGACCCAGTACTTC
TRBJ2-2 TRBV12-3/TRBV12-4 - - CASSYGSLNTGELFF TGTGCCAGCAGTTACGGCAGTCTGAACACCGGGGAGCTGTTTTTT
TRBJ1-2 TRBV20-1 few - CSARRDWVDGYTF TGCAGTGCACGCCGCGACTGGGTTGATGGCTACACCTTC
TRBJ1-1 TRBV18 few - CASFGLNTEAFF TGTGCCAGCTTTGGGCTGAACACTGAAGCTTTCTTT
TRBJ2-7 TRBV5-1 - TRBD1 CASSLRTGLFAHEQYF TGCGCCAGCAGCTTGAGGACAGGGTTGTTCGCCCACGAGCAGTACTTC